This T cell receptor beta chain was documented in a study of shared clonotypes between healthy human individuals. Deep-level running was used for the assay. Profiling relied on immunoSEQ multiplex PCR, and the TCRdb table lists in-frame clones only, not all of them. The sample has over 2 million clones, around 95% seen once. Germline V gene data show CDR1 as MGHRA and CDR2 as YSYEKL. Trimming removed 5 bases from V and 3 bases from J; junction bases left unmatched: 12. This CDR3 is built from 17 residues. The chain joins TRBV4-1 to TRBJ1-4, with 7 nucleotides matching TRBD1. The TCR originated in a man in his late teens or twenties in good health. The sample taken for sequencing was naive CD4+ T cells sorted from blood. Subset indicated: CD45RA+ positively selected. CDR3 nucleotides: TGCGCCAGCAGCAGAGGGGAGGCAGGGGGAGCTAATGAAAAACTGTTTTTT. Translated, it gives CASSRGEAGGANEKLFF.